This is a list of T cell receptor beta chains from one sample in a study of T cells in Graves' hyperthyroidism and ophthalmopathy. TCRdb ran MiXCR on the multiplex PCR reads and lists one entry per CDR3 protein. The sample shows about 350,000 distinct CDR3 sequences, about 14% of them seen only once. Sample: blood. These receptors were taken from a woman aged 30 to 39 with Graves' hyperthyroidism. Each CDR3 is given with its conserved first and last residue. A D gene is named only where the DNA matches it firmly. Expanded clones are given a class, and other clones once, few, many or no size at all.

j_call | clone_size | v_call | d_call | cdr3_nt | cdr3_aa
TRBJ1-2 | few | TRBV12-3/TRBV12-4 | TRBD1 | TGTGCCAGCAGTTCAAGACAGGGGACCTATGATGGCTACACCTTC | CASSSRQGTYDGYTF
TRBJ2-3 | many | TRBV7-8 | TRBD2 | TGTGCCAGCAGCTTATACGCTAGCGGTAGCACAGATACGCAGTATTTT | CASSLYASGSTDTQYF
TRBJ2-5 | many | TRBV12-3/TRBV12-4 | NA | TGTGCCAGCAGTTTCAGGGTAGAGACCCAGTACTTC | CASSFRVETQYF
TRBJ1-3 | NA | TRBV6-1 | NA | TGTGCCAGCAGTGATGGGTTACGAAACACCATATATTTT | CASSDGLRNTIYF
TRBJ2-5 | many | TRBV12-3/TRBV12-4 | TRBD2 | TGTGCCAGCACCCGGGGGACTAGCGGGAGTTTTCGAGAGACCCAGTACTTC | CASTRGTSGSFRETQYF
TRBJ2-7 | NA | TRBV5-1 | TRBD2 | TGCGCCAGCAGCTTGGGCGGAACTAGCGGGAGTGTTTCCTACGAGCAGTACTTC | CASSLGGTSGSVSYEQYF
TRBJ2-3 | many | TRBV20-1 | TRBD2 | TGCAGTGCTAGAGATGGGACTAGCGGTGACACGCAGTATTTT | CSARDGTSGDTQYF
TRBJ2-3 | NA | TRBV15 | TRBD1 | TGTGCCACCAGCAGATCGGACAGGGGGCTTGGGCAGTATTTT | CATSRSDRGLGQYF
TRBJ2-3 | once | TRBV4-3 | NA | TGCGCCAGCAGCCAAGACTGGGGGCGGGGAAGCACAGATACGCAGTATTTT | CASSQDWGRGSTDTQYF
TRBJ2-7 | NA | TRBV29-1 | NA | TGCAGCACTGAGCTCAGGGGCGAGCAGTACTTC | CSTELRGEQYF
TRBJ1-3 | NA | TRBV19 | TRBD1 | TGTGCCAGTACGGGGAGTGGGACAGGAGGCCACTCTGGAAACACCATATATTTT | CASTGSGTGGHSGNTIYF
TRBJ1-1 | many | TRBV14 | NA | TGTGCCAGCAGCCCCGGACGGTCTCCCCTTGTAGAAGCTTTCTTT | CASSPGRSPLVEAFF
TRBJ2-1 | many | TRBV30 | NA | TGTGCCTGGAGTGTAGCAGGCTACAATGAGCAGTTCTTC | CAWSVAGYNEQFF
TRBJ2-2 | NA | TRBV19 | NA | TGTGCCACCCGACCAGGGGTTGGCACCGGGGAGCTGTTTTTT | CATRPGVGTGELFF
TRBJ1-1 | few | TRBV19 | NA | TGTGCCAGTAGGGGGGATCGACCGAACACTGAAGCTTTCTTT | CASRGDRPNTEAFF
TRBJ2-7 | NA | TRBV3-1 | TRBD2 | TGTGCCAGCAGCGGGGGACTAGCGGGACCGTCCTACGAGCAGTACTTC | CASSGGLAGPSYEQYF
TRBJ2-7 | many | TRBV7-2 | NA | TGTGCCAGCAGCTTAGCAGTGGGGGGCTACGAGCAGTACTTC | CASSLAVGGYEQYF
TRBJ2-6 | NA | TRBV4-1 | NA | TGCGCCGAGAGGGCGACTGGGGCCAACGTCCTGACTTTC | CAERATGANVLTF
TRBJ2-5 | many | TRBV19 | TRBD1 | TGTGCCAGTAGCCAGAACAAACAGGGGGCCGTCGAGACCCAGTACTTC | CASSQNKQGAVETQYF
TRBJ2-7 | few | TRBV20-1 | TRBD1 | TGCAGTGCTAGTTTTCTTCGGGGACAGGGTTGGACCTACGAGCAGTACTTC | CSASFLRGQGWTYEQYF
TRBJ1-4 | many | TRBV6-1 | NA | TGTGCCAGCACATCAAGGTCAGGGGACGGTGAAAAACTGTTTTTT | CASTSRSGDGEKLFF
TRBJ2-2 | many | TRBV7-2 | NA | TGTGCCAGCAGCTTACTTATGGGATCCGGGGAGCTGTTTTTT | CASSLLMGSGELFF
TRBJ2-1 | NA | TRBV29-1 | NA | TGCAGCGTTGGGGGGAAAAGTGAGCAGTTCTTC | CSVGGKSEQFF
TRBJ2-1 | NA | TRBV20-1 | TRBD1 | TGCAGTGCTAGGGCAACCCGACAGGGCCCCCTCAATGAGCAGTTCTTC | CSARATRQGPLNEQFF
TRBJ1-5 | NA | TRBV6-1 | NA | TGTGCCAGCAGTGCAACAGCGTCAAGCCAGCCCCAGCATTTT | CASSATASSQPQHF
TRBJ1-5 | NA | TRBV20-1 | NA | TGCAGTGTGAAAACTGGCAATCAGCCCCAGCATTTT | CSVKTGNQPQHF
TRBJ1-2 | few | TRBV7-3 | NA | TGTGCCAGCATGATCTTGCAGGGCGGCTACACCTTC | CASMILQGGYTF
TRBJ1-1 | many | TRBV28 | NA | TGTGCCAGCAGTTTTCAAAACCTTGAAGCTTTCTTT | CASSFQNLEAFF
TRBJ1-1 | few | TRBV20-1 | NA | TGCAGTGCTAGAATCGACAGTGAAGCTTTCTTT | CSARIDSEAFF
TRBJ2-7 | NA | TRBV13 | TRBD1 | TGTGCCAGCAGCAAAGGACAGGGAATTATCTACGAGCAGTACTTC | CASSKGQGIIYEQYF
TRBJ1-5 | NA | TRBV28 | NA | TGTGCCAGCAGTTTAACGGGGTTCGGACAGCCCCAGCATTTT | CASSLTGFGQPQHF
TRBJ2-7 | many | TRBV19 | NA | TGTGCCAGTCGCAGTGTGCCAACCTACGAGCAGTACTTC | CASRSVPTYEQYF
TRBJ2-1 | many | TRBV9 | TRBD2 | TGTGCCAGCAGCTTTAGCGGGGAGCAGTTCTTC | CASSFSGEQFF
TRBJ1-2 | many | TRBV29-1 | NA | TGCAGCGTTGAGGAGACAGGAGCATTCTATGGCTACACCTTC | CSVEETGAFYGYTF
TRBJ2-7 | many | TRBV20-1 | NA | TGCAGTGCTCCCCCGGCCCTTTCCTACGAGCAGTACTTC | CSAPPALSYEQYF
TRBJ2-3 | NA | TRBV9 | NA | TGTGCCAGCAGCGTATCTGGCGGGTCGAATACGCAGTATTTT | CASSVSGGSNTQYF
TRBJ1-2 | many | TRBV20-1 | NA | TGCAGTGGGCCCCCGCGGGGCTCCTATGGCTACACCTTC | CSGPPRGSYGYTF
TRBJ2-2 | NA | TRBV14 | NA | TGTGCCAGCAGCCAAAGGTCAGAAAACACCGGGGAGCTGTTTTTT | CASSQRSENTGELFF
TRBJ1-4 | few | TRBV28 | NA | TGTGCCAGCGGGACTCCCAATGAAAAACTGTTTTTT | CASGTPNEKLFF
TRBJ1-5 | many | TRBV20-1 | NA | TGCAGTGCTAGCCCCCGGCGCGCGGATAGCAATCAGCCCCAGCATTTT | CSASPRRADSNQPQHF
TRBJ2-1 | NA | TRBV4-1 | TRBD2 | TGCGCCAGCAGCCTACTGGGACTAGCGGGATACAATGAGCAGTTCTTC | CASSLLGLAGYNEQFF
TRBJ1-2 | few | TRBV29-1 | NA | TGCAGCGCCCTGATCCGGGGGCTTAACTATGGCTACACCTTC | CSALIRGLNYGYTF
TRBJ2-5 | few | TRBV19 | TRBD1 | TGTGCCGAGAGGGGGCCCAATCAAGAGACCCAGTACTTC | CAERGPNQETQYF
TRBJ1-3 | many | TRBV28 | NA | TGTGCCAGCAAAATTGCGGGAAACACCATATATTTT | CASKIAGNTIYF
TRBJ2-4 | NA | TRBV19 | NA | TGTGCCAGTAGTATAGTCGGAGGGGGGACCTCGCCCCATTCATTAGCCAAAAACATTCAGTACTTC | CASSIVGGGTSPHSLAKNIQYF
TRBJ2-2 | NA | TRBV11-2 | NA | TGTGCCAGCAGCTTAGCGAACAGCCGCACCGGGGAGCTGTTTTTT | CASSLANSRTGELFF
TRBJ2-4 | few | TRBV6-5 | NA | TGTGCCAGCAGTTACCGAGGGGCCAAAAACATTCAGTACTTC | CASSYRGAKNIQYF
TRBJ2-2 | few | TRBV6-2/TRBV6-3 | NA | TGTGCCAGCAGCCCCGCTCGGGGAAACACCGGGGAGCTGTTTTTT | CASSPARGNTGELFF
TRBJ1-5 | NA | TRBV2 | NA | TGTGCCAGCAAACCGGACAGCTACAATCAGCCCCAGCATTTT | CASKPDSYNQPQHF
TRBJ1-2 | few | TRBV29-1 | NA | TGCAGCGTTGGTGGGACCGGGTCAGGCTACACCTTC | CSVGGTGSGYTF
TRBJ1-1 | many | TRBV12-3/TRBV12-4 | NA | TGTGCCAGCAGTACGCCAATGAACACTGAAGCTTTCTTT | CASSTPMNTEAFF
TRBJ2-3 | few | TRBV29-1 | NA | TGCAGCGTTGAAGAGAGTCTCGCGCAGTATTTT | CSVEESLAQYF
TRBJ2-5 | NA | TRBV6-2/TRBV6-3 | NA | TGTGCCAGCAGTTCAGGGGCCGGGGAGACCCAGTACTTC | CASSSGAGETQYF
TRBJ2-3 | few | TRBV29-1 | NA | TGCAGCGTTGTTCGTGGGGAGAACCTTGGGCAGAGAGATTCCACAGATACGCAGTATTTT | CSVVRGENLGQRDSTDTQYF
TRBJ2-1 | few | TRBV6-1 | TRBD2 | TGTGCCAGCGCCCTAGCGGGACGCGGCAATGAGCAGTTCTTC | CASALAGRGNEQFF